This T cell receptor beta chain was observed in a study of molecular identifiers for immune sequencing clone quantification. Trimming took 0 bases from V and 4 from J, leaving 10 bases between them. Germline-derived CDR1 and CDR2 are LNHDA and SQIVND (reference sequence). CDR3 size: 14 residues. In regard to this clonotype: No antigen is known for it.

Naive CD8 T cells were FACS-sorted by CD8+CD4-CCR7+CD45RA+ markers. Regarding the study as a whole: Clones carrying above 20 RNA copies accounted for over 97% of effector molecules, under 1% in naive cells. The sizes of highly expanded clones could be underestimated when identical TCR molecules share a barcode.

Bulk libraries came from a prior protocol with listed TCR primers. TCRdb re-called the PCR reads with MiXCR, one entry per CDR3 protein. Counted here are about 65,000 distinct CDR3 sequences, over 15% occurring once; the ten biggest clones make up 1.4% to 1.5%. Sequencing was performed on naive CD8+ T cells from blood, with Jurkat cell RNA spiked in. Sample subset: FACS-sorted CD8+CD4-CCR7+CD45RA+ naive T cells. The sequence came from a human donor in good health. Some libraries in this study had Jurkat cell RNA spiked in. The chain carries TRBV19 and TRBJ2-7; the D gene is possibly TRBD1 (7 bases). The CDR3 coding sequence is TGTGCCAGTAGTATAGATGCAGGGGGGTACGAGCAGTACTTC. The encoded protein is CASSIDAGGYEQYF.